One sample yielded the 3 T cell receptor beta chains listed below, sequenced in a study of cytomegalovirus exposure and HLA in healthy donors. With 60 Vbeta and 13 Jbeta primers, the PCR was carried out. Repertoires were generated with immunoSEQ multiplex PCR, while TCRdb's copy carries only in-frame clones and drops some. This repertoire shows 120,000 to 150,000 clones, approximately 80% found once; its top ten account for 1% to 1.5%. The sequenced material came from PBMCs. The source is a male donor in good health and CMV-seropositive.

V gene TRBV19 combines with J gene TRBJ2-6, with D maybe TRBD2 (6 bases). The V and J ends lost 6 bases and 0 bases respectively, with 12 bases between them. Germline V gives CDR1 LNHDA, CDR2 SQIVND (reference sequence). The CDR3 is made up of 16 amino acids. The CDR3 loop reads CASRRLGTSGANVLTF. In nucleotides, the CDR3 is TGTGCCAGTAGGAGACTAGGGACCTCTGGGGCCAACGTCCTGACTTTC. The variable domain in full, completed from reference TRBV19 and TRBJ2-6, reads DGGITQSPKYLFRKEGQNVTLSCEQNLNHDAMYWYRQDPGQGLRLIYYSQIVNDFQKGDIAEGYSVSREKKESFPLTVTSAQKNPTAFYLCASRRLGTSGANVLTFGAGSRLTVL.

The chain is built from TRBV7-9 and TRBJ2-2, with D perhaps matching TRBD2 (5 bases). The CDR3 runs 14 residues. CDR1 is SEHNR and CDR2 is FQNEAQ in the germline V gene (reference sequence). V was pared by 6 bases and J by 1 base, with 9 bases between. The CDR3 sequence: CASRGRGNTGELFF. In DNA, the CDR3 is TGTGCCAGCAGGGGGAGAGGGAACACCGGGGAGCTGTTTTTT. The entire variable domain, with the rest obtained from reference TRBV7-9 and TRBJ2-2, is as follows: DTGVSQNPRHKITKRGQNVTFRCDPISEHNRLYWYRQTLGQGPEFLTYFQNEAQLEKSRLLSDRFSAERPKGSFSTLEIQRTEQGDSAMYLCASRGRGNTGELFFGEGSRLTVL.

J is TRBJ1-5 and V is TRBV6-5, with unresolved D. CDR3 length: 15 amino acids. Trimming pared 0 bases from V and 3 bases from J, leaving 9 bases between. Germline V gives CDR1 MNHEY, CDR2 SVGAGI. DNA of the CDR3: TGTGCCAGCAGTTACTCGAGAGGGAACAATCAGCCCCAGCATTTT. Translation: CASSYSRGNNQPQHF.